These T cell receptor beta chains were read from a single sample in a study of cytomegalovirus exposure and HLA in healthy donors. Measured with immunoSEQ multiplex PCR; TCRdb has only the in-frame clones, and not every one. Among some 180,000 clones listed, 80% were seen once. Sequencing was done on a sample of PBMCs. The receptors derive from a girl between 10 and 17 years old in good health and CMV-seropositive. Each CDR3 is given with its conserved first and last residue. The order of the fields is clone size, J gene, V gene, D gene, CDR3 protein, CDR3 DNA. A D gene is named only where the DNA matches it firmly. The listing skips clone size in some rows; elsewhere it reads once, few, many or a size class.

NA TRBJ1-3 TRBV11-2 NA CASSPRDTIYF TGTGCCAGCAGCCCCCGCGACACCATATATTTT
NA TRBJ2-7 TRBV10-1 NA CASSEDSSYEQYF TGCGCCAGCAGTGAAGACAGCTCCTACGAGCAGTACTTC
NA TRBJ1-4 TRBV6-1 TRBD1 CASSEMVRKGAKLFF TGTGCCAGCAGTGAAATGGTTCGTAAGGGGGCGAAGCTGTTTTTT
NA TRBJ1-2 TRBV7-9 NA CASSPHTGRIPYGYTF TGTGCCAGCAGCCCCCACACCGGGAGGATACCCTATGGCTACACCTTC
NA TRBJ2-1 TRBV7-3 NA CASSSPDTDYYNEQFF TGTGCCAGCAGCTCCCCCGACACCGATTACTACAATGAGCAGTTCTTC
NA TRBJ2-7 TRBV5-1 TRBD1 CASSLGFGTGPIYEQYF TGCGCCAGCAGCTTGGGCTTCGGGACAGGGCCCATCTACGAGCAGTACTTC
NA TRBJ1-3 TRBV29-1 NA CSVQTELGNTIYF TGCAGCGTCCAAACGGAGCTTGGAAACACCATATATTTT
NA TRBJ2-3 TRBV11-2 NA CASSLDRVEIITDTQYF TGTGCCAGCAGCTTAGATCGGGTGGAAATAATCACAGATACGCAGTATTTT
NA TRBJ2-3 TRBV11-3 NA CASSVQRGTDTQYF TGTGCCAGCAGCGTCCAGAGGGGCACAGATACGCAGTATTTT
NA TRBJ1-1 TRBV19 TRBD1 CASRVGTENTEAFF TGTGCCAGTAGGGTCGGGACAGAGAACACTGAAGCTTTCTTT
NA TRBJ2-7 TRBV28 NA CATKQGGPDEQYF TGTGCCACCAAACAGGGCGGGCCCGACGAGCAGTACTTC
NA TRBJ2-7 TRBV30 NA CAWSALPGVGREQYF TGTGCCTGGAGTGCCCTCCCAGGGGTGGGACGCGAGCAGTACTTC
NA TRBJ2-1 TRBV6-5 TRBD1 CASSGQGYYNEQFF TGTGCCAGCAGCGGACAGGGATATTACAATGAGCAGTTCTTC
NA TRBJ1-5 TRBV27 NA CASSLDTYQPQHF TGTGCCAGCAGTTTAGACACCTATCAGCCCCAGCATTTT
NA TRBJ2-3 TRBV19 NA CASSIRANTDTQYF TGTGCCAGTAGTATCAGGGCCAACACAGATACGCAGTATTTT
once TRBJ2-1 TRBV5-1 TRBD1 CASAGQGAYNEQFF TGCGCCAGCGCCGGACAGGGCGCCTACAATGAGCAGTTCTTC
NA TRBJ2-4 TRBV7-8 NA CASSPTPRGKNIQYF TGTGCCAGCAGCCCAACCCCTCGGGGCAAAAACATTCAGTACTTC
few TRBJ1-5 TRBV27 NA CASSLGGGNQPQHF TGTGCCAGCAGTTTAGGGGGGGGCAATCAGCCCCAGCATTTT
NA TRBJ1-2 TRBV6-1 NA CASSPRMGGSQGYTF TGTGCCAGCAGTCCCCGGATGGGGGGAAGTCAGGGCTACACCTTC
once TRBJ2-1 TRBV5-1 TRBD2 CASSSISSGRRYEQFF TGCGCCAGCAGCTCCATATCTAGCGGGAGACGGTATGAGCAGTTCTTC
NA TRBJ2-1 TRBV2 TRBD2 CASRLAGVIDEQFF TGTGCCAGTAGACTAGCGGGAGTTATCGATGAGCAGTTCTTC
NA TRBJ2-5 TRBV30 TRBD2 CAWRLAGGVGTQYF TGTGCCTGGCGACTAGCGGGAGGCGTTGGGACCCAGTACTTC
NA TRBJ2-1 TRBV4-2 NA CASISRVAAAYNEQFF TGTGCCAGCATCTCTCGTGTAGCGGCCGCCTACAATGAGCAGTTCTTC
NA TRBJ2-7 TRBV12-5 TRBD2 CASGFILAESSYEQYF TGTGCTAGTGGTTTTATCCTAGCGGAAAGCTCCTACGAGCAGTACTTC
NA TRBJ1-5 TRBV27 NA CASKGGGGIGNQPQHF TGTGCCAGCAAGGGGGGAGGGGGTATTGGCAATCAGCCCCAGCATTTT
NA TRBJ2-1 TRBV7-8 TRBD1 CASSSRDSVYNEQFF TGTGCCAGCAGTTCCCGGGACAGTGTGTACAATGAGCAGTTCTTC
NA TRBJ2-7 TRBV20-1 NA CSAQTVYEQYF TGCAGTGCACAAACCGTTTACGAGCAGTACTTC
few TRBJ2-3 TRBV11-2 NA CASSLRGSTDTQYF TGTGCCAGCAGCCTCCGAGGTAGCACAGATACGCAGTATTTT
NA TRBJ2-1 TRBV7-2 NA CASLDWMGEQFF TGTGCCTCCCTGGACTGGATGGGTGAGCAGTTCTTC
NA TRBJ2-2 TRBV11-2 NA CASSGDSGIPGELFF TGTGCCAGCAGCGGAGACAGTGGGATCCCTGGGGAGCTGTTTTTT
few TRBJ1-2 TRBV19 TRBD1 CASRGQGSYTF TGTGCCAGTAGGGGACAGGGAAGCTACACCTTC
NA TRBJ2-7 TRBV5-1 TRBD2 CASSLSGRPSYEQYF TGCGCCAGCAGCTTAAGCGGGAGGCCCTCCTACGAGCAGTACTTC
NA TRBJ2-7 TRBV18 TRBD2 CASSPLGLATKSHSYEQYF TGTGCCAGCTCACCATTAGGACTAGCCACCAAATCGCACTCCTACGAGCAGTACTTC
few TRBJ1-2 TRBV6-5 NA CASRETKSGYTF TGTGCCAGCAGGGAGACCAAGAGCGGCTACACCTTC
once TRBJ2-3 TRBV9 NA CASSASGFSTDTQYF TGTGCCAGCAGCGCGAGCGGTTTTAGCACAGATACGCAGTATTTT
NA TRBJ1-2 TRBV6-1 TRBD1 CASSRDRNYGYTF TGTGCCAGCAGTAGGGACAGAAACTATGGCTACACCTTC
NA TRBJ2-2 TRBV7-3 NA CASSFGGELFF TGTGCCAGCAGCTTCGGCGGGGAGCTGTTTTTT
NA TRBJ2-1 TRBV19 TRBD2 CASTLTSGSPYNEQFF TGTGCCAGTACCCTGACTAGCGGGAGCCCGTACAATGAGCAGTTCTTC
NA TRBJ1-1 TRBV30 NA CALLSRGNTEAFF TGTGCCTTATTAAGCAGGGGGAACACTGAAGCTTTCTTT
NA TRBJ2-3 TRBV6-5 TRBD1 CASSLQGPMGDTQYF TGTGCCAGCAGCCTACAGGGGCCCATGGGGGATACGCAGTATTTT
NA TRBJ2-7 TRBV19 NA CASSIAGNEQYF TGTGCCAGTAGTATAGCCGGGAACGAGCAGTACTTC
NA TRBJ2-2 TRBV5-4 NA CASSLLIRRNTGELFF TGTGCCAGCAGCCTTTTGATTCGGAGAAACACCGGGGAGCTGTTTTTT
NA TRBJ2-3 TRBV29-1 TRBD1 CSIYPGQESTDTQYF TGCAGCATATACCCCGGACAGGAGAGCACAGATACGCAGTATTTT
once TRBJ1-2 TRBV7-9 NA CAGGAGYTF TGTGCCGGGGGGGCTGGCTACACCTTC
NA TRBJ1-1 TRBV5-1 TRBD1 CASSKGQGGTEAFF TGCGCCAGCAGCAAGGGACAGGGAGGCACTGAAGCTTTCTTT
NA TRBJ2-3 TRBV9 TRBD2 CASSVAGLAGGSDTQYF TGTGCCAGCAGCGTAGCCGGGCTAGCGGGGGGGTCAGATACGCAGTATTTT
NA TRBJ1-2 TRBV19 NA CKSGGEYGGYTF TGCAAGTCGGGGGGCGAATACGGTGGCTACACCTTC
NA TRBJ2-7 TRBV29-1 TRBD2 CSASGLAGVRADYEQYF TGCAGCGCCTCGGGACTAGCGGGAGTAAGGGCAGACTACGAGCAGTACTTC
NA TRBJ1-2 TRBV27 NA CASSAWARDYGYTF TGTGCCAGCAGTGCCTGGGCCAGGGACTATGGCTACACCTTC
NA TRBJ1-5 TRBV7-9 NA CASSIDSLDQPQHF TGTGCCAGCAGCATTGACAGCCTCGATCAGCCCCAGCATTTT